Sequencing of this T cell receptor (beta chain) was carried out in a study of cytomegalovirus exposure and HLA in healthy donors. PCR amplification relied on 60 Vbeta primers (plus 13 Jbeta primers). Libraries were prepared by immunoSEQ multiplex PCR; TCRdb keeps only in-frame clonotypes and omits some of them. Here the sample spans 65,000 to 85,000 clones, almost 80% being singletons. With 4 bases clipped from V and 8 bases from J, the junction kept 7 bases outside the gene matches. The CDR3 length is 14 residues. The germline gives CDR1 SNHLY, CDR2 FYNNEI. This chain joins TRBV2 and TRBJ1-2, with 10 positions matching TRBD1. Sequencing was carried out using PBMCs. This receptor was obtained from a middle-aged woman in good health and CMV-seropositive. The CDR3 region has the DNA TGTGCCAGCAGTGTCGATGACAGGGGGCAAGGCTACACCTTC. It specifies CASSVDDRGQGYTF.